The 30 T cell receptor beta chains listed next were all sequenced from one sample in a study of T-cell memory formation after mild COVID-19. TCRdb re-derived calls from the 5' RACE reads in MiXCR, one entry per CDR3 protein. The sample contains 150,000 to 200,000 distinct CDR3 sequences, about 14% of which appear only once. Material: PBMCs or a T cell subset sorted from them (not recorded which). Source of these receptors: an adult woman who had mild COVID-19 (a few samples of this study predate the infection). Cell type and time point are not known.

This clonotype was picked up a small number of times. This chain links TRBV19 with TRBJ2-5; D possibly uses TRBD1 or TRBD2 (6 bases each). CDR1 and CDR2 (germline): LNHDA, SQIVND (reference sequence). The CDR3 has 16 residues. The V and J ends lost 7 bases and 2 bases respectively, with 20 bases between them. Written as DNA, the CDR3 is TGTGCCAGTAACCTAGGGGGAGGTCGGAGGCAAGAGACCCAGTACTTC. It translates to CASNLGGGRRQETQYF.

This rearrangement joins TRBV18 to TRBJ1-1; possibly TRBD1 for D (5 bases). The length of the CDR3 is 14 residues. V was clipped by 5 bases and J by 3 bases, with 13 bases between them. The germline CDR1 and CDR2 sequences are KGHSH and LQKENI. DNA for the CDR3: TGTGCCAGCTCAAAGTACGCGGGGGACACTGAAGCTTTCTTT. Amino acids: CASSKYAGDTEAFF.

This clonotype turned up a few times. The CDR3 DNA reads TGTGCCAGCAGTCCCTTGGGTGGACAGACTCAAGAGACCCAGTACTTC. Translation gives CASSPLGGQTQETQYF. The rearrangement joins TRBV12-3 or TRBV12-4 to TRBJ2-5; maybe TRBD1 (6 bases). This CDR3 is 16 amino acids long. V shed 5 bases and J shed 2 bases, with 18 bases lying between them.

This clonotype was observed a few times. The CDR3 nucleotides are TGTGCCAGCAGCCCTGGGGCTCCTGGAGGCTACACCTTC. This codes for CASSPGAPGGYTF. The genes are TRBV6-2 or TRBV6-3 and TRBJ1-2; a weak D match, TRBD1 (5 bases). Germline V gene lookup returns CDR1 MNHEY and CDR2 SVGEGT. This CDR3 comprises 13 residues. V was clipped by 6 bases and J by 8 bases, with 16 bases between them.

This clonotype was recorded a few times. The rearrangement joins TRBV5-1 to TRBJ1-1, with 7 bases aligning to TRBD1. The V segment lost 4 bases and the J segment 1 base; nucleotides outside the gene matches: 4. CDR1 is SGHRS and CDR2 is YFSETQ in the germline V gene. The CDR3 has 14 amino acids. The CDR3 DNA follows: TGCGCCAGCAGCGGCCGACAGGGGAACACTGAAGCTTTCTTT. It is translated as CASSGRQGNTEAFF.

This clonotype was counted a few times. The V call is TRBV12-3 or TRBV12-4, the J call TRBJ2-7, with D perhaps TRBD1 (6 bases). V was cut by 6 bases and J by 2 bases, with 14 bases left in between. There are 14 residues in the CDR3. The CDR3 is CASRPGHITYEQYF. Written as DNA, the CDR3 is TGTGCCAGCAGGCCGGGACACATAACCTACGAGCAGTACTTC.

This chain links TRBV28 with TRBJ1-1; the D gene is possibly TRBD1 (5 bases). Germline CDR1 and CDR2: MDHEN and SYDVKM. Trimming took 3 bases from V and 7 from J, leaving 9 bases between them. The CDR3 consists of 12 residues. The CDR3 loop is CASSFPRDEAFF. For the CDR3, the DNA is TGTGCCAGCAGTTTCCCCAGGGATGAAGCTTTCTTT.

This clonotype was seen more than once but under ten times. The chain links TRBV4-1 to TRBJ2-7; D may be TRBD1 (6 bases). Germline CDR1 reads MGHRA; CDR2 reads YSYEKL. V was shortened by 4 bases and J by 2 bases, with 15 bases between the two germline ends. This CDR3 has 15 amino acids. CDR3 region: CASSPWTADPYEQYF. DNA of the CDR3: TGCGCCAGCAGCCCATGGACAGCGGACCCCTACGAGCAGTACTTC.

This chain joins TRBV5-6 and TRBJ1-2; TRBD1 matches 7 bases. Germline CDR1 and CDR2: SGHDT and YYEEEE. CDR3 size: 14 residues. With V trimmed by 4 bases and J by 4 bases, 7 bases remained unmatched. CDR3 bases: TGTGCCAGCAGCCAGGGACAGCTACTCTATGGCTACACCTTC. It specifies CASSQGQLLYGYTF.

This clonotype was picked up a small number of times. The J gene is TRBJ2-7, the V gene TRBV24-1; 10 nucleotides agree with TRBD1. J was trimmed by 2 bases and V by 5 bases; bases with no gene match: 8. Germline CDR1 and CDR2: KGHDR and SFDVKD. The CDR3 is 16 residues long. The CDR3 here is CATSGPPGQGTYEQYF. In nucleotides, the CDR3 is TGTGCCACCAGTGGGCCGCCGGGACAGGGGACCTACGAGCAGTACTTC.

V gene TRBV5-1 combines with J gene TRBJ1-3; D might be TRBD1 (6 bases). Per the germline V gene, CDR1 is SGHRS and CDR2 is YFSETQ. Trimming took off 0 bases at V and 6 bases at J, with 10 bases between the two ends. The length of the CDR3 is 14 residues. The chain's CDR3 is CASSLVPGENTIYF. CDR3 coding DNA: TGCGCCAGCAGCTTGGTCCCAGGGGAAAACACCATATATTTT. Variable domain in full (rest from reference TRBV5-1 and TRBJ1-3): KAGVTQTPRYLIKTRGQQVTLSCSPISGHRSVSWYQQTPGQGLQFLFEYFSETQRNKGNFPGRFSGRQFSNSRSEMNVSTLELGDSALYLCASSLVPGENTIYFGEGSWLTVV.

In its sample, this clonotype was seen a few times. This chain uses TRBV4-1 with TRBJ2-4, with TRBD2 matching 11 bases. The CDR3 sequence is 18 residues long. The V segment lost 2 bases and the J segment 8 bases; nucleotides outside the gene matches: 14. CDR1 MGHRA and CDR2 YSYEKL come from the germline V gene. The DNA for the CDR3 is TGCGCCAGCAGCCAAAAAACCCTTAGCGGGAGGGCCGAGGACATTCAGTACTTC. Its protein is CASSQKTLSGRAEDIQYF.

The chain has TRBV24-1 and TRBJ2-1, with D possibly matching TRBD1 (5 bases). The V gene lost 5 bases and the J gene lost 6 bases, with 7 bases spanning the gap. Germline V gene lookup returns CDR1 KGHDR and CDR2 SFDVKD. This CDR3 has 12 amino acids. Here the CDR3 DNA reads TGTGCCACCAGTGGGCAGGGCAATGAGCAGTTCTTC. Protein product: CATSGQGNEQFF.

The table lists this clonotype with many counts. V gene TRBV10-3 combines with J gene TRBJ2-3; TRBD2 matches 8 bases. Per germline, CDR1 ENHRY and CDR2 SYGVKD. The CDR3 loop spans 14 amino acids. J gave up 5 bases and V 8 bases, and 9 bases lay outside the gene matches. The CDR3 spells CAIGIELAEDTQYF. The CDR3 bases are TGTGCCATCGGTATCGAACTAGCGGAAGATACGCAGTATTTT.

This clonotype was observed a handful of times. Here the CDR3 DNA reads TGTGCCAGCAGTGAAGCGGGGCGGGATACGCAGTATTTT. Its protein is CASSEAGRDTQYF. The gene calls are TRBV2 and TRBJ2-3; weak D call: TRBD1 (5 bases). The CDR3 has 13 amino acids. Germline V gene sequence: CDR1 SNHLY, CDR2 FYNNEI. The V end was cut by 0 bases, the J end by 6 bases, with 7 bases between.

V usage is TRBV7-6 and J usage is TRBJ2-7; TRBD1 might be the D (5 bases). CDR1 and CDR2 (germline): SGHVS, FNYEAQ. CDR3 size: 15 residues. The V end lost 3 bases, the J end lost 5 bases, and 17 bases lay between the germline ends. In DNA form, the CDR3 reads TGTGCCAGCAGCTTTACGGACAAGATGGGCAACGAGCAGTACTTC. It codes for CASSFTDKMGNEQYF.

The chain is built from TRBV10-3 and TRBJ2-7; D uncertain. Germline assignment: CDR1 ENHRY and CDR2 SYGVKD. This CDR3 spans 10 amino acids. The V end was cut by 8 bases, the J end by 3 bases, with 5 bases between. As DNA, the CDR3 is TGTGCCATCGGGGACTACGAGCAGTACTTC. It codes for CAIGDYEQYF.

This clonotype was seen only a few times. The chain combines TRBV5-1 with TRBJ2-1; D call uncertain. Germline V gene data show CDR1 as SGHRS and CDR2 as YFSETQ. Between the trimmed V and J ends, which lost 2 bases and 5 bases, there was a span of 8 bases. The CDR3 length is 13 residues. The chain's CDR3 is CASSLERHNEQFF. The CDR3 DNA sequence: TGCGCCAGCAGCTTAGAGAGACACAATGAGCAGTTCTTC. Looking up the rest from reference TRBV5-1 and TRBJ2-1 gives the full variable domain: KAGVTQTPRYLIKTRGQQVTLSCSPISGHRSVSWYQQTPGQGLQFLFEYFSETQRNKGNFPGRFSGRQFSNSRSEMNVSTLELGDSALYLCASSLERHNEQFFGPGTRLTVL.

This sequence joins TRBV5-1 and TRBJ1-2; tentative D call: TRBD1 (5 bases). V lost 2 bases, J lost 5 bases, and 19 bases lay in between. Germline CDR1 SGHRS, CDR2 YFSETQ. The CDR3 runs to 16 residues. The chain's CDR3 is CASSFLPDSPGYGYTF. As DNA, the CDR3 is TGCGCCAGCAGCTTTCTACCCGACAGCCCGGGTTATGGCTACACCTTC.

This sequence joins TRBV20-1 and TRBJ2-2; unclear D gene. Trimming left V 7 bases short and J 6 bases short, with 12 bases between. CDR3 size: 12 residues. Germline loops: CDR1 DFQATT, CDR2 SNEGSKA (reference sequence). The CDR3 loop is CSVPSGAGELFF. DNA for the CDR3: TGCAGTGTCCCGTCTGGGGCCGGGGAGCTGTTTTTT.

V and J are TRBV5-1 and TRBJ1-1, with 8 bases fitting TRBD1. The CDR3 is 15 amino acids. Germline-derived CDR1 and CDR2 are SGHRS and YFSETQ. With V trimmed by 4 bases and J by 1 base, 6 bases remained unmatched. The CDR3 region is CASSATGTGNTEAFF. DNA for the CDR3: TGCGCCAGCAGCGCGACCGGGACAGGGAACACTGAAGCTTTCTTT.

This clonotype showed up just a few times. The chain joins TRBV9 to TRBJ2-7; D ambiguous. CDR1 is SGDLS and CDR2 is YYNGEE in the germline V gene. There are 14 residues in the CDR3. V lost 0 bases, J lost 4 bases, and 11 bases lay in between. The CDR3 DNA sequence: TGTGCCAGCAGCGTAGAGGTTGGAGTGTACGAGCAGTACTTC. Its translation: CASSVEVGVYEQYF. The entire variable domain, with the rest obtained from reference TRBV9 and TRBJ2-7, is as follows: DSGVTQTPKHLITATGQRVTLRCSPRSGDLSVYWYQQSLDQGLQFLIQYYNGEERAKGNILERFSAQQFPDLHSELNLSSLELGDSALYFCASSVEVGVYEQYFGPGTRLTVT.

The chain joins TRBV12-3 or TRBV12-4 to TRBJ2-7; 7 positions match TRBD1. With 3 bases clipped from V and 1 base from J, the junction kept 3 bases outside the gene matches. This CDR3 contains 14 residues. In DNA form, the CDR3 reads TGTGCCAGCAGTTTTGGGACAGAGTCCTACGAGCAGTACTTC. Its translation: CASSFGTESYEQYF.

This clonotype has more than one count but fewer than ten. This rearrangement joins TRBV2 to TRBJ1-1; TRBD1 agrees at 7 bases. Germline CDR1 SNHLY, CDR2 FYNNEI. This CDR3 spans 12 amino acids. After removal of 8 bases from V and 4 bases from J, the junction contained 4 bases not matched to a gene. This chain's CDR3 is CASRSGGTEAFF. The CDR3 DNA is TGTGCCAGCCGCTCAGGGGGCACTGAAGCTTTCTTT. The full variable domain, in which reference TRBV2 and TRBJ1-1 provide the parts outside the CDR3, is EPEVTQTPSHQVTQMGQEVILRCVPISNHLYFYWYRQILGQKVEFLVSFYNNEISEKSEIFDDQFSVERPDGSNFTLKIRSTKLEDSAMYFCASRSGGTEAFFGQGTRLTVV.

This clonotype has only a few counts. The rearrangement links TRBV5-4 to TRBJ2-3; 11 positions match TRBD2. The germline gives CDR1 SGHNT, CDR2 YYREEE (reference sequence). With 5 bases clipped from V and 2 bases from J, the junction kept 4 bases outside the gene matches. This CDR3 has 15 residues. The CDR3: CASSLTSGATDTQYF. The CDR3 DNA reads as TGTGCCAGCAGTTTGACTAGCGGGGCCACAGATACGCAGTATTTT.

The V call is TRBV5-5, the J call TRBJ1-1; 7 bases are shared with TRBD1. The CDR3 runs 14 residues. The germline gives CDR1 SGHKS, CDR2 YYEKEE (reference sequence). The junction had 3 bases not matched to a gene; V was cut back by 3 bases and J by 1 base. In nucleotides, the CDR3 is TGTGCCAGCAGCTGGCAGGGGGGGAACACTGAAGCTTTCTTT. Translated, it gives CASSWQGGNTEAFF. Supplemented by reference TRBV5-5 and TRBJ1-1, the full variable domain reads DAGVTQSPTHLIKTRGQQVTLRCSPISGHKSVSWYQQVLGQGPQFIFQYYEKEERGRGNFPDRFSARQFPNYSSELNVNALLLGDSALYLCASSWQGGNTEAFFGQGTRLTVV.

In DNA form, the CDR3 reads TGTGCCAGCAGCTGGGAAACGGAGACCCAGTACTTC. Protein sequence: CASSWETETQYF. The chain employs TRBV11-2 and TRBJ2-5; D gene uncertain. This CDR3 is 12 amino acids long. V was cut by 4 bases and J by 5 bases, with 8 bases left in between. Germline V gene sequence: CDR1 SGHAT, CDR2 FQNNGV.

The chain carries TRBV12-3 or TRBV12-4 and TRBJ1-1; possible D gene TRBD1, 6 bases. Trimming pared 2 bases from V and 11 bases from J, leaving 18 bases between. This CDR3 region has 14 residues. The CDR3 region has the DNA TGTGCCAGCAGTTTATCTTCAGGGGAGCTGGCGGCTTTCTTT. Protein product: CASSLSSGELAAFF.

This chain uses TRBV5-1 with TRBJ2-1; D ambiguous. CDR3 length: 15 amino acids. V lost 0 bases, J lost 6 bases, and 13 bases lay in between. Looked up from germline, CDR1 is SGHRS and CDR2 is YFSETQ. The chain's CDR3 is CASSLEAGPPNEQFF. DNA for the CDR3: TGCGCCAGCAGCTTGGAGGCAGGCCCCCCCAATGAGCAGTTCTTC. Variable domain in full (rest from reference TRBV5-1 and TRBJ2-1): KAGVTQTPRYLIKTRGQQVTLSCSPISGHRSVSWYQQTPGQGLQFLFEYFSETQRNKGNFPGRFSGRQFSNSRSEMNVSTLELGDSALYLCASSLEAGPPNEQFFGPGTRLTVL.

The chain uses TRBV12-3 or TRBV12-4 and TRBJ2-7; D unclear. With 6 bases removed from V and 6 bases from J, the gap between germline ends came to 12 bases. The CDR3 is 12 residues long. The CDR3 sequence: CASRPDLGEQYF. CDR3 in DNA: TGTGCCAGCAGACCAGACCTGGGCGAGCAGTACTTC.